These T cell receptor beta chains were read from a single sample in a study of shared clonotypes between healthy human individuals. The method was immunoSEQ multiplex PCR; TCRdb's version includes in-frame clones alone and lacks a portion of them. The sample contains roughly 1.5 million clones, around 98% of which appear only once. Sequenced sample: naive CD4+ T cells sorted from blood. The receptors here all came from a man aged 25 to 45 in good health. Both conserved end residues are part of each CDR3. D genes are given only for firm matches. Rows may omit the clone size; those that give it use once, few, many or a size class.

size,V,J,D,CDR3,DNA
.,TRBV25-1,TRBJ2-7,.,CASSFLGYEQYF,TGTGCCAGCAGCTTCCTTGGCTACGAGCAGTACTTC
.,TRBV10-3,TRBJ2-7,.,CAISDGMSSYEQYF,TGTGCCATCAGTGACGGGATGAGCTCCTACGAGCAGTACTTC
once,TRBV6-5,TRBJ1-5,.,CASSLVSSAAQHF,TGTGCCAGCAGTTTGGTATCTTCGGCGGCCCAGCATTTT
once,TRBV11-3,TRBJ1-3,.,CASSRDAGNTIYF,TGTGCCAGCAGCCGGGACGCTGGAAACACCATATATTTT
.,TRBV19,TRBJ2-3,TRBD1,CASSAWTGPADTQYF,TGTGCCAGTAGTGCCTGGACAGGGCCCGCAGATACGCAGTATTTT
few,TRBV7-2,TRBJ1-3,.,CASSPTGNTIYF,TGTGCCAGCAGCCCGACAGGAAACACCATATATTTT
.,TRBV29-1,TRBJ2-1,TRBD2,CSVILAGGRYEQFF,TGCAGCGTTATCCTAGCGGGAGGTCGTTATGAGCAGTTCTTC
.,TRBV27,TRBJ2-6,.,CASSLSGRGLWGANVLTF,TGTGCCAGCAGTTTATCGGGGCGGGGTCTCTGGGGGGCCAACGTCCTGACTTTC
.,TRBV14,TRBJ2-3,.,CASSQWVTDTQYF,TGTGCCAGCAGCCAATGGGTAACAGATACGCAGTATTTT
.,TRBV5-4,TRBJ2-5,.,CASSAAGTWDGTQYF,TGTGCCAGCAGCGCCGCCGGGACCTGGGATGGGACCCAGTACTTC
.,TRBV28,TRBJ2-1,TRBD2,CASSLAGGPYEQFF,TGTGCCAGCAGCCTAGCGGGAGGGCCATATGAGCAGTTCTTC
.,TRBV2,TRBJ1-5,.,CASRVDTPSNQPQHF,TGTGCCAGCAGGGTTGACACCCCCAGCAATCAGCCCCAGCATTTT